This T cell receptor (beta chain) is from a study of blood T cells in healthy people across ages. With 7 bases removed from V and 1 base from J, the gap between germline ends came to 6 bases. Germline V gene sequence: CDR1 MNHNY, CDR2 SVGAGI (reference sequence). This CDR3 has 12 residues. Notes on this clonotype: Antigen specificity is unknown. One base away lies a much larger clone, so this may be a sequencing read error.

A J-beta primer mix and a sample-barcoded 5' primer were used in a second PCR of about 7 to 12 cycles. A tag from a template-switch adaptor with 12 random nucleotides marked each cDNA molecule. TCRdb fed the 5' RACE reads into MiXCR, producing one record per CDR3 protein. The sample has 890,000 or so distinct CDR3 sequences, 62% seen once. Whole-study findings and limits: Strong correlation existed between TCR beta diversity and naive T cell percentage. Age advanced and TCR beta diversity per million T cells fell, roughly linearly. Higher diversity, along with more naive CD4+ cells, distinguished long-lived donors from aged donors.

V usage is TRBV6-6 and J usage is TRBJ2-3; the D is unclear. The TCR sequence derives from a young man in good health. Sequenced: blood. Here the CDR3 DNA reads TGTGCCAGCACCTGGGGCACAGATACGCAGTATTTT. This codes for CASTWGTDTQYF.